These 27 T cell receptor beta chains share one sample of origin, sequenced in a study of OX40 agonist ivuxolimab in advanced cancers. Preparation of the library involved the immunoSEQ multiplex PCR assay. TCRdb stores this immuneACCESS table with in-frame sequences only. Part of the clones is absent; in the studies checked, under half of the shortfall reflects unresolved V genes, and no reason is known for the rest. The sample table shows 80,000 to 100,000 clones, and over 75% are seen once. The ten most abundant clones make up approximately 0.3% of the sample. The sequencing used CD4+ or CD8+ T cells sorted from blood, collected in a trial of the OX40 agonist ivuxolimab. The receptors shown here come from an adult with an advanced solid tumor such as melanoma, head and neck, liver or kidney cancer.

The V and J genes are TRBV5-4 and TRBJ2-3; 8 nucleotides line up with TRBD2. V was clipped by 3 bases and J by 6 bases; unmatched bases: 9. The germline CDR1 and CDR2 sequences are SGHNT and YYREEE (reference sequence). The CDR3 spans 15 residues. CDR3: CASSSVGLAPDTQYF. CDR3 sequence (DNA): TGTGCCAGCAGCTCAGTTGGACTAGCCCCCGATACGCAGTATTTT.

The chain links TRBV5-1 to TRBJ1-2; D remains unclear. V was cut by 4 bases and J by 4 bases, with 14 bases left in between. The CDR3 consists of 14 residues. Germline loops: CDR1 SGHRS, CDR2 YFSETQ. CDR3 DNA: TGCGCCAGCAGCAACGGCGGCATGGGCTATGGCTACACCTTC. It encodes CASSNGGMGYGYTF.

Written as DNA, the CDR3 is TGTGCCAGCACCAAATACGAGGGGGGGGATTCCTACAATGAGCAGTTCTTC. It yields the protein CASTKYEGGDSYNEQFF. The chain has TRBV9 and TRBJ2-1; D might be TRBD2 (7 bases). The V and J ends lost 6 bases and 1 base respectively, with 20 bases between them. Germline CDR1 and CDR2: SGDLS and YYNGEE. This CDR3 is 17 amino acids long.

This chain connects TRBV4-3 to TRBJ1-1; D unclear. This CDR3 spans 13 amino acids. CDR1 and CDR2 (germline): LGHNA, YSLEER. V dropped 1 base and J dropped 4 bases, with 7 bases sitting between them. CDR3 region: CASSQGVGTEAFF. In DNA, the CDR3 is TGCGCCAGCAGCCAAGGTGTGGGCACTGAAGCTTTCTTT.

The rearrangement links TRBV29-1 to TRBJ1-3; no clear D gene. With 4 bases removed from V and 0 bases from J, the gap between germline ends came to 7 bases. The CDR3 is 13 residues long. The germline gives CDR1 SQVTM, CDR2 ANQGSEA. CDR3 sequence (DNA): TGCAGCGTTGCCTCGGCCTCTGGAAACACCATATATTTT. Residues: CSVASASGNTIYF.

The gene calls are TRBV5-4 and TRBJ2-5; 8 nucleotides align to TRBD1. Germline values: CDR1 SGHNT, CDR2 YYREEE (reference sequence). Germline trimming cut 0 bases from V and 4 bases from J; bases unmatched to any gene: 8. The CDR3 is 16 residues long. The CDR3 DNA follows: TGTGCCAGCAGCTTGGCCGGTCAGGGGGCAGGAGAGACCCAGTACTTC. Translated, it gives CASSLAGQGAGETQYF.

The rearrangement links TRBV5-5 to TRBJ1-1, with no clear D. V lost 0 bases and J lost 4, with 7 bases in between. Germline CDR1 is SGHKS and CDR2 is YYEKEE (reference sequence). CDR3 length: 13 residues. In DNA, the CDR3 is TGTGCCAGCAGCTTGGGGCTTGTCACTGAAGCTTTCTTT. Its translation is CASSLGLVTEAFF.

This clone was detected only once. The rearrangement joins TRBV21-1 to TRBJ2-7; the D segment call TRBD2 is taken from the table without a DNA check. TRBV21-1 is classified as a pseudogene. CDR3 length: 17 amino acids. The CDR3 sequence is CASSKGPSGGTSYEQYF. DNA of the CDR3: TGTGCCAGCAGCAAAGGTCCTAGCGGGGGGACCTCCTACGAGCAGTACTTC.

The chain uses TRBV10-1 and TRBJ2-7, with D hard to call. This CDR3 has 14 amino acids. Germline values: CDR1 WNHNN, CDR2 SYGVQD (reference sequence). Trimming removed 4 bases from V and 2 bases from J, with 12 bases in between. The CDR3 DNA is TGCGCCAGCAGTGGAAAAGGTATCCCCTACGAGCAGTACTTC. It encodes CASSGKGIPYEQYF.

This chain links TRBV7-6 with TRBJ2-7; 10 bases line up with TRBD1. J lost 9 bases, V lost 5 bases, and 13 bases had no gene match. CDR3 length: 15 residues. Germline V gene sequence: CDR1 SGHVS, CDR2 FNYEAQ. In DNA form, the CDR3 reads TGTGCCAGCAGCGCCAGAACCGGGACAGGGGTGTGGCAGTACTTC. It translates to CASSARTGTGVWQYF.

The V gene is TRBV5-6, the J gene TRBJ2-3; 13 positions match TRBD2. The germline V gene has CDR1 SGHDT and CDR2 YYEEEE. V shed 5 bases, J shed 1 base, and the junction held 4 bases outside the gene matches. The CDR3 has 16 residues. CDR3: CASSLTSGGRTDTQYF. The CDR3 nucleotides are TGTGCCAGCAGTCTGACTAGCGGGGGGCGCACAGATACGCAGTATTTT. Based on the CDR3 plus reference TRBV5-6 and TRBJ2-3, the full variable domain is DAGVTQSPTHLIKTRGQQVTLRCSPKSGHDTVSWYQQALGQGPQFIFQYYEEEERQRGNFPDRFSGHQFPNYSSELNVNALLLGDSALYLCASSLTSGGRTDTQYFGPGTRLTVL.

The chain recombines TRBV7-3 with TRBJ2-7; 8 nucleotides line up with TRBD2. Germline CDR1 reads SGHTA; CDR2 reads FQGTGA. CDR3 length: 14 amino acids. The V gene end was trimmed by 6 bases and the J gene end by 6 bases; junction bases not matched to a gene: 10. CDR3 bases: TGTGCCAGCAGTTTGTCGGGGGGGCCGGTCGAGCAGTACTTC. Its protein product is CASSLSGGPVEQYF.

A few counts support this clone. The genes are TRBV7-3 and TRBJ2-5; D is perhaps TRBD1 (6 bases). The CDR3 has 12 residues. Trimming shortened V by 5 bases and J by 7 bases, and 11 bases separated the two germline ends. The germline CDR1 and CDR2 sequences are SGHTA and FQGTGA. The CDR3: CASSTIGGTQYF. As DNA, the CDR3 is TGTGCCAGCAGCACAATAGGGGGGACCCAGTACTTC.

This CDR3 reads CASSLRTGTVEKLFF. The CDR3 region has the DNA TGTGCCAGCAGCTTGCGGACAGGGACAGTAGAAAAACTGTTTTTT. The chain couples TRBV5-4 to TRBJ1-4; TRBD1 aligns across 8 bases. This CDR3 comprises 15 residues. CDR1 and CDR2 (germline): SGHNT, YYREEE (reference sequence). V was pared by 1 base and J by 8 bases, with 7 bases of the junction left unmatched.

This clone appeared once. The rearrangement joins TRBV7-9 to TRBJ2-1; the D is unclear. CDR3 length equals 15 residues. Between the trimmed V and J ends, which lost 5 bases and 0 bases, there was a span of 11 bases. Germline loops: CDR1 SEHNR, CDR2 FQNEAQ (reference sequence). Here the CDR3 DNA reads TGTGCCAGCAGCCCACGGGCGTACTCCTACAATGAGCAGTTCTTC. Protein sequence: CASSPRAYSYNEQFF.

V and J are TRBV7-2 and TRBJ2-5; 7 nucleotides align to TRBD2. The V segment lost 6 bases and the J segment 5 bases; nucleotides outside the gene matches: 9. The CDR3 contains 14 residues. The germline V gene has CDR1 SGHTA and CDR2 FQGNSA. CDR3 nucleotides: TGTGCCAGCAGTTCTAGCGGCCCAGGGGAGACCCAGTACTTC. It translates to CASSSSGPGETQYF.

This sequence joins TRBV2 and TRBJ1-1, with a weak D call TRBD1 (5 bases). The germline V gene encodes CDR1 SNHLY and CDR2 FYNNEI. The CDR3 consists of 15 residues. Trimming took off 7 bases at V and 1 base at J, with 16 bases between the two ends. CDR3 sequence (DNA): TGTGCCAGCATTAGGGACGTTCAAGGGAACACTGAAGCTTTCTTT. Its protein product is CASIRDVQGNTEAFF.

The chain joins TRBV20-1 to TRBJ1-1, with a tentative D call TRBD1 (5 bases). Trimming stripped 1 base from V and 5 bases from J, with 5 bases between. The CDR3 runs 11 residues. Germline V lookup: CDR1 DFQATT, CDR2 SNEGSKA (reference sequence). The CDR3 here is CSARGGTEAFF. CDR3 sequence (DNA): TGCAGTGCTAGAGGGGGGACTGAAGCTTTCTTT.

CDR3 residues: CASSSGLRGGGGYTF. DNA of the CDR3: TGTGCCAGCAGCTCCGGCTTGCGAGGGGGAGGTGGCTACACCTTC. This chain links TRBV7-9 with TRBJ1-2; weak D call: TRBD1 (6 bases). The CDR3 length is 15 residues. Between the trimmed V and J ends, which lost 4 bases and 7 bases, there was a span of 19 bases. Per germline, CDR1 SEHNR and CDR2 FQNEAQ (reference sequence).

The chain is built from TRBV7-8 and TRBJ1-5; no clear D. The CDR3 consists of 16 residues. Trimming shortened V by 4 bases and J by 0 bases, and 13 bases separated the two germline ends. Germline V gene sequence: CDR1 SGHVS, CDR2 FQNEAQ. The CDR3 DNA follows: TGTGCCAGCAGCTATGACCCCTCGGGTAGCAATCAGCCCCAGCATTTT. It specifies CASSYDPSGSNQPQHF.

By share, this clone counts as medium-sized. The V call is TRBV6-5, the J call TRBJ1-6; no definite D call. Per the germline V gene, CDR1 is MNHEY and CDR2 is SVGAGI. Trimming removed 7 bases from V and 13 bases from J, with 14 bases in between. There are 12 residues in the CDR3. CDR3 sequence reads: CASKLREAPLHF. DNA of the CDR3: TGTGCCAGCAAGTTGAGAGAGGCCCCCCTCCACTTT.

The chain joins TRBV19 to TRBJ2-3, with D unresolved. This CDR3 is built from 16 residues. Trimming shortened V by 3 bases and J by 2 bases, and 15 bases separated the two germline ends. Germline V CDR1 and CDR2: LNHDA, SQIVND (reference sequence). The CDR3 protein is CASSMGLGGYTDTQYF. CDR3 nucleotides: TGTGCCAGTAGTATGGGCCTCGGCGGATACACAGATACGCAGTATTTT.

This chain links TRBV4-2 with TRBJ2-1, with 7 positions matching TRBD2. The V and J ends lost 2 bases and 0 bases, in that order; junction bases with no gene match: 10. This CDR3 is 18 amino acids long. Looked up from germline, CDR1 is LGHNA and CDR2 is YNFKEQ. DNA for the CDR3: TGTGCCAGCAGCCAACCTGGGAGGGGAGGTTACTCCTACAATGAGCAGTTCTTC. Encoded protein: CASSQPGRGGYSYNEQFF.

V is TRBV18 and J is TRBJ2-7; TRBD2 might be the D (5 bases). Germline CDR1 KGHSH, CDR2 LQKENI. V lost 0 bases to trimming and J lost 7 bases, with 13 bases between them. This CDR3 contains 14 residues. The CDR3 nucleotides read TGTGCCAGCTCACCACCGCACGGTTCGGGGGAGCAGTACTTC. It specifies CASSPPHGSGEQYF.

The V gene is TRBV30, the J gene TRBJ2-7; the D is unclear. Trimming took 3 bases from V and 5 from J, leaving 26 bases between them. CDR3 size: 17 residues. Germline V gives CDR1 GTSNPN, CDR2 SVGIG (reference sequence). The CDR3 coding sequence is TGTGCCTGGAGGGGAAGAGGCCCAGGCATATTTGGCCACGAGCAGTACTTC. Protein sequence: CAWRGRGPGIFGHEQYF.

The sample holds a few counts of this clone. This chain joins TRBV11-2 and TRBJ2-7, with 8 bases matching TRBD1. This CDR3 has 15 amino acids. The germline CDR1 and CDR2 sequences are SGHAT and FQNNGV. V shed 4 bases, J shed 4 bases, and the junction held 9 bases outside the gene matches. This chain's CDR3 is CASSSGQGFWYEQYF. CDR3 DNA: TGTGCCAGCAGCTCCGGACAGGGCTTCTGGTACGAGCAGTACTTC. The variable domain in full, completed from reference TRBV11-2 and TRBJ2-7, reads EAGVAQSPRYKIIEKRQSVAFWCNPISGHATLYWYQQILGQGPKLLIQFQNNGVVDDSQLPKDRFSAERLKGVDSTLKIQPAKLEDSAVYLCASSSGQGFWYEQYFGPGTRLTVT.

J is TRBJ1-3 and V is TRBV21-1. TRBV21-1 is marked as a pseudogene. This CDR3 is 17 amino acids long. The chain's CDR3 is CASSLRAPISSGNTIYF. The CDR3 DNA reads TGTGCCAGCAGCCTGCGGGCTCCGATCAGCTCTGGAAACACCATATATTTT.